One and the same sample provided the 31 T cell receptor beta chains below, sequenced in a study of CD8 T cells in Susac syndrome. The authors reverse transcribed roughly 0.5 to 1 ug RNA with random hexamers. TCRdb reprocessed the immunoSEQ multiplex PCR reads via MiXCR and lists one record per CDR3 protein. The table shows some 120,000 distinct CDR3 sequences, with around nine tenths occurring only once. The sequenced sample consisted of CD8+ T cells from PBMCs. These receptors came from a human donor with multiple sclerosis.

The chain links TRBV4-1 to TRBJ1-5, with 10 bases lining up with TRBD1. Germline V gene sequence: CDR1 MGHRA, CDR2 YSYEKL. The CDR3 spans 16 residues. V was clipped by 2 bases and J by 7 bases; unmatched bases: 8. The CDR3 nucleotides read TGCGCCAGCAGCCAAAATCTTGGACAGGGGGAACAGCCCCAGCATTTT. Translation: CASSQNLGQGEQPQHF.

The chain joins TRBV28 to TRBJ2-7, with D possibly being TRBD2 (5 bases). The germline V gene has CDR1 MDHEN and CDR2 SYDVKM. This CDR3 has 12 amino acids. Trimming removed 5 bases at V and 11 bases at J, with 16 bases between. The CDR3 DNA sequence: TGTGCCAGCAGTCCCGGAGGCCTTCGAGAGTACTTC. Translated: CASSPGGLREYF. The full variable domain, with the rest looked up from reference TRBV28 and TRBJ2-7, is DVKVTQSSRYLVKRTGEKVFLECVQDMDHENMFWYRQDPGLGLRLIYFSYDVKMKEKGDIPEGYSVSREKKERFSLILESASTNQTSMYLCASSPGGLREYFGPGTRLTVT.

The chain joins TRBV5-6 to TRBJ1-4; D possibly corresponds to TRBD1 (6 bases). CDR1 is SGHDT and CDR2 is YYEEEE in the germline V gene. V lost 3 bases, J lost 4 bases, and 16 bases lay in between. The CDR3 extends over 16 amino acids. Here the CDR3 reads CASSSRDTGFNEKLFF. The CDR3 DNA sequence: TGTGCCAGCAGCTCCCGGGACACCGGGTTTAATGAAAAACTGTTTTTT. The full variable domain, with the rest looked up from reference TRBV5-6 and TRBJ1-4, is DAGVTQSPTHLIKTRGQQVTLRCSPKSGHDTVSWYQQALGQGPQFIFQYYEEEERQRGNFPDRFSGHQFPNYSSELNVNALLLGDSALYLCASSSRDTGFNEKLFFGSGTQLSVL.

J is TRBJ2-1 and V is TRBV28; tentatively, D is TRBD2 (5 bases). CDR3 length: 13 residues. The V end was cut by 5 bases, the J end by 9 bases, with 14 bases between. Per germline, CDR1 MDHEN and CDR2 SYDVKM. The DNA of the CDR3 is TGTGCCAGCAGTCCTCGAAGAGGGATTGAGCAGTTCTTC. Its translation: CASSPRRGIEQFF. Using reference TRBV28 and TRBJ2-1 for the parts outside the CDR3, the full variable domain is DVKVTQSSRYLVKRTGEKVFLECVQDMDHENMFWYRQDPGLGLRLIYFSYDVKMKEKGDIPEGYSVSREKKERFSLILESASTNQTSMYLCASSPRRGIEQFFGPGTRLTVL.

The gene calls are TRBV24-1 and TRBJ1-4; no clear D. The length of the CDR3 is 16 residues. CDR1 is KGHDR, CDR2 SFDVKD, per germline. Trimming took off 4 bases at V and 0 bases at J, with 11 bases between the two ends. The DNA of the CDR3 is TGTGCCACCAGTGACGGTAACGGTGCAACTAATGAAAAACTGTTTTTT. This codes for CATSDGNGATNEKLFF.

This clonotype was seen a single time. The V gene is TRBV11-2, the J gene TRBJ1-1; D is unclear. Germline V gives CDR1 SGHAT, CDR2 FQNNGV. The V end was cut by 3 bases, the J end by 11 bases, with 13 bases between. There are 12 residues in the CDR3. The CDR3 protein is CASSFVGSVAFF. The CDR3 DNA reads as TGTGCCAGCAGCTTCGTGGGGTCGGTTGCTTTCTTT.

The rearrangement links TRBV7-9 to TRBJ2-1; D unclear. Germline V lookup: CDR1 SEHNR, CDR2 FQNEAQ (reference sequence). The CDR3 is made up of 15 amino acids. Trimming removed 3 bases at V and 6 bases at J, with 15 bases between. CDR3 coding DNA: TGTGCCAGCAGCTTGGGCGGAATCGTGGGCAATGAGCAGTTCTTC. Its translation is CASSLGGIVGNEQFF. Full variable domain (outside the CDR3, taken from reference TRBV7-9 and TRBJ2-1): DTGVSQNPRHKITKRGQNVTFRCDPISEHNRLYWYRQTLGQGPEFLTYFQNEAQLEKSRLLSDRFSAERPKGSFSTLEIQRTEQGDSAMYLCASSLGGIVGNEQFFGPGTRLTVL.

This chain connects TRBV6-5 to TRBJ1-1; D remains ambiguous. The CDR3 length is 14 residues. Trimming left V 3 bases short and J 4 bases short, with 12 bases between. Germline assignment: CDR1 MNHEY and CDR2 SVGAGI. The DNA for the CDR3 is TGTGCCAGCAGTTATTTAGGGTTCGTCACTGAAGCTTTCTTT. Its translation is CASSYLGFVTEAFF.

V and J are TRBV7-9 and TRBJ2-1; 9 bases match TRBD2. The V gene's germline CDR1 is SEHNR and CDR2 FQNEAQ (reference sequence). The V segment lost 5 bases and the J segment 6 bases; nucleotides outside the gene matches: 8. The CDR3 has 15 amino acids. CDR3 sequence: CASSPWTSVSNEQFF. In DNA, the CDR3 is TGTGCCAGCAGCCCCTGGACTAGCGTTAGCAATGAGCAGTTCTTC.

The V call is TRBV24-1, the J call TRBJ2-7; 7 bases are shared with TRBD1. V was pared by 6 bases and J by 6 bases, with 13 bases of the junction left unmatched. The CDR3 has 15 amino acids. Germline V CDR1 and CDR2: KGHDR, SFDVKD. In nucleotides, the CDR3 is TGTGCCACCAGTCCCTTGCGAGACAGGGTCCTCGAGCAGTACTTC. Encoded protein: CATSPLRDRVLEQYF.

The J gene is TRBJ2-1, the V gene TRBV4-2; 8 positions match TRBD2. Trimming cost V 1 base and J 8 bases; bases outside gene matches: 10. The CDR3 totals 16 residues. CDR1 and CDR2 (germline): LGHNA, YNFKEQ. The CDR3 loop is CASSQVVTSGSDEQFF. CDR3 DNA: TGTGCCAGCAGCCAAGTAGTAACTAGCGGAAGCGATGAGCAGTTCTTC.

This chain joins TRBV12-3 or TRBV12-4 and TRBJ2-2; D not resolved. V was pared by 11 bases and J by 2 bases, with 9 bases between. The CDR3 length is 12 residues. This CDR3 is CALSPNTGELFF. CDR3 DNA sequence: TGTGCCTTAAGCCCTAACACCGGGGAGCTGTTTTTT.

This chain uses TRBV7-2 with TRBJ2-1, with 8 positions matching TRBD2. This CDR3 has 16 amino acids. CDR1 and CDR2 (germline): SGHTA, FQGNSA. With V trimmed by 0 bases and J by 7 bases, 8 bases remained unmatched. In DNA, the CDR3 is TGTGCCAGCAGCTTAGCTTCTACCGGGAGGGGAAATGAGCAGTTCTTC. Its protein product is CASSLASTGRGNEQFF.

This chain uses TRBV3-1 with TRBJ1-5; no definite D call. Trimming removed 0 bases from V and 0 bases from J, with 0 bases in between. Germline CDR1 LGHDT, CDR2 YNNKEL (reference sequence). The CDR3 is 13 amino acids. In DNA, the CDR3 is TGTGCCAGCAGCCAAGATAGCAATCAGCCCCAGCATTTT. It specifies CASSQDSNQPQHF.

The chain is built from TRBV10-3 and TRBJ2-1, with a tentative D call TRBD1 (6 bases). The CDR3 sequence is 16 residues long. Germline V gives CDR1 ENHRY, CDR2 SYGVKD. The V end lost 2 bases, the J end lost 0 bases, and 11 bases lay between the germline ends. CDR3 DNA sequence: TGTGCCATCAGTGAGCCACAGGGTTCCTCCTACAATGAGCAGTTCTTC. It specifies CAISEPQGSSYNEQFF.

The rearrangement uses TRBV7-8 and TRBJ2-5; 7 nucleotides align to TRBD1. The V segment lost 3 bases and the J segment 2 bases; nucleotides outside the gene matches: 0. Germline V gene data show CDR1 as SGHVS and CDR2 as FQNEAQ. This CDR3 has 13 residues. The chain's CDR3 is CASSLDRQETQYF. The CDR3 nucleotides are TGTGCCAGCAGCTTGGACAGGCAAGAGACCCAGTACTTC.

The V and J genes are TRBV14 and TRBJ2-7; weak D call: TRBD1 (5 bases). Per the germline V gene, CDR1 is SGHDN and CDR2 is FVKESK. This CDR3 comprises 16 residues. The V end lost 0 bases, the J end lost 3 bases, and 15 bases lay between the germline ends. The CDR3 spells CASSQDRREAFYEQYF. The CDR3, as DNA: TGTGCCAGCAGCCAAGATCGCAGGGAAGCCTTCTACGAGCAGTACTTC.

The rearrangement links TRBV7-9 to TRBJ2-3; the D is unclear. V lost 2 bases, J lost 6 bases, and 6 bases lay in between. This CDR3 has 12 amino acids. Germline CDR1 reads SEHNR; CDR2 reads FQNEAQ (reference sequence). For the CDR3, the DNA is TGTGCCAGCAGCTTACAGTCGGATACGCAGTATTTT. This gives the protein CASSLQSDTQYF.

The V gene is TRBV7-9, the J gene TRBJ1-1, with D uncertain. V lost 1 base to trimming and J lost 2 bases, with 8 bases between them. The CDR3 has 14 amino acids. Germline V gives CDR1 SEHNR, CDR2 FQNEAQ (reference sequence). As DNA, the CDR3 is TGTGCCAGCAGCTTAGAGGAGGCCAACACTGAAGCTTTCTTT. It yields the protein CASSLEEANTEAFF. Using reference TRBV7-9 and TRBJ1-1 for the parts outside the CDR3, the full variable domain is DTGVSQNPRHKITKRGQNVTFRCDPISEHNRLYWYRQTLGQGPEFLTYFQNEAQLEKSRLLSDRFSAERPKGSFSTLEIQRTEQGDSAMYLCASSLEEANTEAFFGQGTRLTVV.

The gene calls are TRBV10-3 and TRBJ2-7; D is undetermined. Germline V CDR1 and CDR2: ENHRY, SYGVKD. V was shortened by 3 bases and J by 3 bases, with 6 bases between the two germline ends. This CDR3 is 12 amino acids long. The CDR3 loop is CAISDSVYEQYF. CDR3 in DNA: TGTGCCATCAGTGACTCGGTCTACGAGCAGTACTTC.

In DNA, the CDR3 is TGTGCCAGCAGTTACTCTACCCTCGCTAGCGACTACGAGCAGTACTTC. Translating it yields CASSYSTLASDYEQYF. This chain uses TRBV6-6 with TRBJ2-7; D is possibly TRBD2 (6 bases). Germline V gives CDR1 MNHNY, CDR2 SVGAGI (reference sequence). Trimming pared 0 bases from V and 3 bases from J, leaving 15 bases between. The CDR3 contains 16 residues.

The chain recombines TRBV7-8 with TRBJ1-3; D is undetermined. The germline V gene encodes CDR1 SGHVS and CDR2 FQNEAQ. The CDR3 is made up of 15 amino acids. V dropped 3 bases and J dropped 0 bases, with 9 bases sitting between them. The CDR3 sequence: CASSFLESSGNTIYF. The CDR3 nucleotides read TGTGCCAGCAGCTTTTTAGAGTCCTCTGGAAACACCATATATTTT.

This clonotype appeared once. This chain links TRBV5-6 with TRBJ2-2, with TRBD2 as a possible D gene (6 bases). The V and J ends lost 6 bases and 8 bases respectively, with 11 bases between them. The CDR3 has 12 amino acids. Germline V gene data show CDR1 as SGHDT and CDR2 as YYEEEE. CDR3 sequence reads: CASNYAGGELFF. The CDR3 coding sequence is TGTGCCAGCAACTACGCGGGAGGGGAGCTGTTTTTT.

This chain links TRBV6-2 or TRBV6-3 with TRBJ1-5, with D uncertain. The CDR3 spans 14 residues. Trimming took 6 bases from V and 3 from J, leaving 12 bases between them. Germline V gene data show CDR1 as MNHEY and CDR2 as SVGEGT. CDR3 sequence (DNA): TGTGCCAGCAGCGACGACACGTACAATCAGCCCCAGCATTTT. It codes for CASSDDTYNQPQHF.

This rearrangement joins TRBV28 to TRBJ2-7, with 8 positions matching TRBD1. J lost 3 bases, V lost 4 bases, and 8 bases had no gene match. From germline, CDR1 is MDHEN and CDR2 SYDVKM. The CDR3 has 15 amino acids. CDR3 nucleotides: TGTGCCAGCAGTTCAGGACAGGGAAACTACTACGAGCAGTACTTC. Translating it yields CASSSGQGNYYEQYF.

The rearrangement uses TRBV6-2 or TRBV6-3 and TRBJ2-7; no firm D call. Trimming took off 7 bases at V and 7 bases at J, with 14 bases between the two ends. CDR3 length: 12 amino acids. The germline V gene encodes CDR1 MNHEY and CDR2 SVGEGT. The CDR3 DNA reads TGTGCCAGCACCTACCCAGATGTTGAGCAGTACTTC. Its translation: CASTYPDVEQYF.

This clonotype occurred once. The rearrangement links TRBV5-1 to TRBJ1-2, with D perhaps matching TRBD1 (6 bases). Trimming left V 3 bases short and J 8 bases short, with 11 bases between. Germline CDR1 reads SGHRS; CDR2 reads YFSETQ. The CDR3 covers 12 residues. Written as DNA, the CDR3 is TGCGCCAGCAGCTCGGACAGCGAAGGCTACACCTTC. Protein sequence: CASSSDSEGYTF.

The chain is built from TRBV20-1 and TRBJ2-1, with 7 bases lining up with TRBD2. This CDR3 is 15 amino acids long. CDR1 is DFQATT and CDR2 is SNEGSKA in the germline V gene (reference sequence). The V segment lost 5 bases and the J segment 6 bases; nucleotides outside the gene matches: 13. CDR3 bases: TGCAGTGCTCCTACCAGGCTAGCGGCCCCCAATGAGCAGTTCTTC. This encodes CSAPTRLAAPNEQFF.

The V gene is TRBV5-4, the J gene TRBJ2-2, with D unresolved. Germline-derived CDR1 and CDR2 are SGHNT and YYREEE (reference sequence). V lost 2 bases and J lost 7, with 9 bases in between. This CDR3 has 13 residues. CDR3 sequence (DNA): TGTGCCAGCAGCTTAACAAAAGGCGGGGAGCTGTTTTTT. Translation gives CASSLTKGGELFF.

CDR3 loop: CASSYGSDDEQYF. DNA for the CDR3: TGTGCCAGCAGTTACGGGTCCGACGACGAGCAGTACTTC. The chain joins TRBV6-5 to TRBJ2-7; D unresolved. Germline V gives CDR1 MNHEY, CDR2 SVGAGI. V lost 2 bases, J lost 5 bases, and 10 bases lay in between. CDR3 length: 13 amino acids.

This clonotype was counted a single time. V is TRBV19 and J is TRBJ2-7; 8 nucleotides line up with TRBD1. From germline, CDR1 is LNHDA and CDR2 SQIVND (reference sequence). The CDR3 has 15 amino acids. Trimming removed 4 bases from V and 2 bases from J; junction bases left unmatched: 7. This chain's CDR3 is CASSTGTGYPYEQYF. The CDR3 DNA follows: TGTGCCAGTAGTACCGGGACAGGATATCCCTACGAGCAGTACTTC.